The sequence of this TCR beta chain was determined in a study of CD8+CD57+ T cells in acquired aplastic anemia. Genomic DNA served as template for TCR beta VDJ and CDR3 profiling. In TCRdb, the reads were re-called with MiXCR into one record per CDR3 protein. The table has 150,000 to 200,000 distinct CDR3 sequences, around half seen once. This clonotype was counted only a few times. The CDR3 covers 15 residues. Trimming took 1 base from V and 3 from J, leaving 13 bases between them. Germline CDR1 SGHVS, CDR2 FNYEAQ. V is TRBV7-6 and J is TRBJ2-7, with D perhaps TRBD1 or TRBD2 (6 bases each). The clonotype was recovered from a human donor in good health. Sequencing was performed on sorted CD4+, CD8+, or CD8+CD57+ T cells (not recorded which) from PBMCs. The CDR3 region has the DNA TGTGCCAGCAGCTTAGAGGGGGGCAGCGTCTACGAGCAGTACTTC. It specifies CASSLEGGSVYEQYF.